This TCR beta chain is from a study of T cell responses to AZD1222 COVID-19 vaccine. Study conclusions and caveats: Elevations in Spike-specific TCR breadth and depth followed administration of two AZD1222 doses. Just a handful of AZD1222 recipients were seropositive at baseline. Females outnumbered males among donors, who were mostly white British; clonal diversity was possibly underestimated.

Comments on this clone: Its antigen is still unknown.

Assay: immunoSEQ multiplex PCR; the TCRdb copy retains only in-frame clones and omits some. The sample yields about 130,000 clones, 80% to 90% seen once. Germline loops: CDR1 GTSNPN, CDR2 SVGIG (reference sequence). The CDR3 runs to 11 residues. Trimming cost V 2 bases and J 5 bases, with 6 bases left between them. Sequencing was performed on peripheral blood, taken 28 days after the second AZD1222 dose. The chain has TRBV30 and TRBJ1-2, with D uncertain. The source of this sequence is an adult who received the AZD1222 COVID-19 vaccine. CDR3 region: CAWSPIYGYTF. The CDR3, as DNA: TGTGCCTGGAGTCCCATTTATGGCTACACCTTC.